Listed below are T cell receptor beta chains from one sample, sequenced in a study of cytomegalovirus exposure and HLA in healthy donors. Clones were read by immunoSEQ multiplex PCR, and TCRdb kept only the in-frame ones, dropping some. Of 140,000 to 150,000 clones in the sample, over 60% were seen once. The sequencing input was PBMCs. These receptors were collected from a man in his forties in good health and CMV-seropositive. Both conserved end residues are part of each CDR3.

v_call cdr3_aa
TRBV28 CATSGWPTDNEQFF
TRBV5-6 CASSPSGTGSDTQYF
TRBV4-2 CASSQDQLTNTGELFF
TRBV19 CASSSGQGIQVQYF
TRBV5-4 CASSFGGRAPGELFF
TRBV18 CASSLTSGSYEQYF
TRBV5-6 CASSLAPGEQYF
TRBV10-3 CAIGTEVFYGYTF
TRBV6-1 CASSEGAVDSYEQYF
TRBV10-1 CASSRTGPSPFYEQYF
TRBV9 CASSVAGFLTGELFF
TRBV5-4 CASSRYPTGRNNSPLHF
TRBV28 CASSFAGGGSPLHF